The rows below give T cell receptor beta chains drawn from one sample of a study of T cells in Graves' hyperthyroidism and ophthalmopathy. TCRdb reprocessed the multiplex PCR reads via MiXCR and lists one record per CDR3 protein. The sample shows a few hundred thousand distinct CDR3 sequences, approximately 14% of them seen only once. Sequenced sample: blood. The receptors originated from a woman in her thirties or forties with Graves' hyperthyroidism. Each CDR3 is given with its conserved first and last residue. The D gene is left open where the match is weak. Only some rows state a clone size, as once, few, many or a class for expanded clones.

d_call: TRBD2; j_call: TRBJ2-7; v_call: TRBV7-9; clone_size: many; cdr3_aa: CASSATGTRGSYEQYF; cdr3_nt: TGTGCCAGCAGCGCAACCGGGACTAGGGGGTCCTACGAGCAGTACTTC
d_call: .; j_call: TRBJ2-3; v_call: TRBV2; clone_size: many; cdr3_aa: CASRVGPISTDTQYF; cdr3_nt: TGTGCCAGCAGGGTGGGACCGATTAGCACAGATACGCAGTATTTT
d_call: .; j_call: TRBJ2-6; v_call: TRBV7-9; clone_size: once; cdr3_aa: CASSLGANPLNF; cdr3_nt: TGTGCCAGCAGCTTAGGGGCCAACCCCTTGAACTTC
d_call: TRBD2; j_call: TRBJ2-7; v_call: TRBV19; clone_size: .; cdr3_aa: CASGTTAKEQYF; cdr3_nt: TGTGCCTCCGGGACTACAGCAAAAGAGCAGTACTTC
d_call: .; j_call: TRBJ2-3; v_call: TRBV18; clone_size: many; cdr3_aa: CASSRSQGATDTQYF; cdr3_nt: TGTGCCAGCTCCCGGAGCCAAGGGGCTACAGATACGCAGTATTTT
d_call: .; j_call: TRBJ2-7; v_call: TRBV28; clone_size: many; cdr3_aa: CASSPQGGATYEQYF; cdr3_nt: TGTGCCAGCAGTCCGCAGGGGGGGGCTACCTACGAGCAGTACTTC
d_call: .; j_call: TRBJ2-3; v_call: TRBV7-2; clone_size: many; cdr3_aa: CASSLDYTDTQYF; cdr3_nt: TGTGCCAGCAGCTTGGACTACACAGATACGCAGTATTTT
d_call: TRBD1; j_call: TRBJ1-5; v_call: TRBV28; clone_size: .; cdr3_aa: CASSLLGQGPNQPQHF; cdr3_nt: TGTGCCAGCAGTTTATTGGGACAGGGGCCCAATCAGCCCCAGCATTTT
d_call: .; j_call: TRBJ2-3; v_call: TRBV5-1; clone_size: many; cdr3_aa: CASSLDKAKGDTQYF; cdr3_nt: TGCGCCAGCAGCTTGGACAAGGCAAAAGGAGATACGCAGTATTTT
d_call: .; j_call: TRBJ2-1; v_call: TRBV2; clone_size: many; cdr3_aa: CAATGYRVRENEQFF; cdr3_nt: TGTGCCGCTACTGGCTACAGGGTACGAGAGAATGAGCAGTTCTTC
d_call: TRBD1; j_call: TRBJ2-1; v_call: TRBV7-3; clone_size: many; cdr3_aa: CASSSGQGLNEQFF; cdr3_nt: TGTGCCAGCAGCTCTGGACAGGGCTTGAATGAGCAGTTCTTC
d_call: TRBD1; j_call: TRBJ2-1; v_call: TRBV28; clone_size: .; cdr3_aa: CASSKTGVRGQFF; cdr3_nt: TGTGCCAGCAGCAAGACAGGGGTACGTGGGCAGTTCTTC
d_call: TRBD1; j_call: TRBJ1-1; v_call: TRBV2; clone_size: many; cdr3_aa: CASRHGTVNTEAFF; cdr3_nt: TGTGCCAGCAGGCATGGGACAGTGAACACTGAAGCTTTCTTT
d_call: TRBD1; j_call: TRBJ1-5; v_call: TRBV2; clone_size: many; cdr3_aa: CASSDEGATQHF; cdr3_nt: TGTGCCAGCAGTGATGAGGGGGCGACCCAGCATTTT
d_call: .; j_call: TRBJ2-7; v_call: TRBV7-9; clone_size: few; cdr3_aa: CASSLALESGAEQYF; cdr3_nt: TGTGCCAGCAGCTTAGCGCTAGAATCAGGAGCCGAGCAGTACTTC
d_call: TRBD1; j_call: TRBJ1-5; v_call: TRBV6-5; clone_size: once; cdr3_aa: CASSYGDDRVQPQHF; cdr3_nt: TGTGCCAGCAGTTACGGGGATGACAGGGTCCAGCCCCAGCATTTT
d_call: .; j_call: TRBJ1-1; v_call: TRBV2; clone_size: many; cdr3_aa: CASRRDEAFF; cdr3_nt: TGTGCCAGCAGAAGGGATGAAGCTTTCTTT
d_call: TRBD2; j_call: TRBJ2-5; v_call: TRBV29-1; clone_size: .; cdr3_aa: CSGLLAGEVLQETQYF; cdr3_nt: TGCAGTGGGCTGCTAGCGGGAGAGGTTCTTCAAGAGACCCAGTACTTC
d_call: .; j_call: TRBJ2-1; v_call: TRBV20-1; clone_size: many; cdr3_aa: CSASISSYNEQFF; cdr3_nt: TGCAGTGCTAGTATTAGCTCCTACAATGAGCAGTTCTTC
d_call: .; j_call: TRBJ2-3; v_call: TRBV28; clone_size: .; cdr3_aa: CATTQGIDTQYF; cdr3_nt: TGTGCCACCACCCAGGGGATAGATACGCAGTATTTT